Listed here are 28 T cell receptor beta chains from one sample, sequenced in a study of beta chain features in type 1 diabetes. Since all of the isolated RNA was reverse transcribed, expressed TCRB transcripts were what got sequenced. Here immunoSEQ multiplex PCR was the method, and the copy in TCRdb shows in-frame clones only, minus some. The sample holds hundreds of thousands of clones, roughly 16% seen once. What was sequenced was naive CD4+ T cells from blood. The receptors derive from a man aged 18 to 29 in good health.

This clone has only a few counts. The chain joins TRBV5-1 to TRBJ2-3; D is unclear. Germline CDR1 is SGHRS and CDR2 is YFSETQ. The CDR3 is 14 residues long. The V end was cut by 4 bases, the J end by 2 bases, with 11 bases between. The CDR3 is CASSPNPFTDTQYF. In nucleotides, the CDR3 is TGCGCCAGCAGCCCGAACCCTTTCACAGATACGCAGTATTTT.

This chain uses TRBV5-1 with TRBJ2-5; the match to TRBD1 covers 7 bases. This CDR3 contains 14 residues. J was trimmed by 4 bases and V by 3 bases; bases with no gene match: 6. Germline lookup yields CDR1 SGHRS and CDR2 YFSETQ. The CDR3 DNA sequence: TGCGCCAGCAGCTCTACAGGGGTGGGAGAGACCCAGTACTTC. Encoded protein: CASSSTGVGETQYF.

This clone was counted only a few times. V gene TRBV5-1 combines with J gene TRBJ1-3; maybe TRBD1 (5 bases). Looked up from germline, CDR1 is SGHRS and CDR2 is YFSETQ. V was shortened by 0 bases and J by 0 bases, with 7 bases between the two germline ends. This CDR3 is 15 amino acids long. The CDR3 DNA reads as TGCGCCAGCAGCTTGGGCGGACACTCTGGAAACACCATATATTTT. It specifies CASSLGGHSGNTIYF.

The table lists this clone with a few counts. V usage is TRBV6-5 and J usage is TRBJ1-4, with TRBD1 as a possible D gene (6 bases). V gave up 8 bases and J gave up 10 bases, with 23 bases separating them. CDR3 length equals 15 residues. Germline lookup yields CDR1 MNHEY and CDR2 SVGAGI. The CDR3 sequence is CASGNFVGGVGKLFF. The CDR3 nucleotides read TGTGCCAGCGGCAATTTCGTGGGGGGCGTGGGAAAACTGTTTTTT.

The sample holds a few counts of this clone. The chain uses TRBV28 and TRBJ2-3; 7 bases line up with TRBD1. The V gene's germline CDR1 is MDHEN and CDR2 SYDVKM. This CDR3 has 15 amino acids. J lost 1 base, V lost 1 base, and 2 bases had no gene match. The CDR3 region has the DNA TGTGCCAGCAGTTTATTCACAGGGGGCACAGATACGCAGTATTTT. This translates into CASSLFTGGTDTQYF. The variable domain in full, with the rest retrieved from reference TRBV28 and TRBJ2-3, is DVKVTQSSRYLVKRTGEKVFLECVQDMDHENMFWYRQDPGLGLRLIYFSYDVKMKEKGDIPEGYSVSREKKERFSLILESASTNQTSMYLCASSLFTGGTDTQYFGPGTRLTVL.

This clone has just a few counts. The chain uses TRBV18 and TRBJ1-6; D gene ambiguous. V lost 4 bases, J lost 10 bases, and 11 bases lay in between. Germline lookup yields CDR1 KGHSH and CDR2 LQKENI. The CDR3 totals 13 residues. CDR3 region: CASSQDSWSPLHF. The CDR3 DNA sequence: TGTGCCAGCTCACAGGATTCTTGGTCACCCCTCCACTTT.

This clone was observed a handful of times. The chain combines TRBV9 with TRBJ1-2; D remains unclear. The V and J ends lost 4 bases and 4 bases respectively, with 14 bases between them. The CDR3 length is 14 residues. The germline CDR1 and CDR2 sequences are SGDLS and YYNGEE. The CDR3 DNA reads as TGTGCCAGCAGCCCTCAGGAGGGAACCTATGGCTACACCTTC. This sequence encodes CASSPQEGTYGYTF.

The gene calls are TRBV4-3 and TRBJ2-5, with a tentative D call TRBD2 (6 bases). The CDR3 runs to 16 residues. V was pared by 0 bases and J by 4 bases, with 15 bases between. Germline V CDR1 and CDR2: LGHNA, YSLEER. The CDR3 coding sequence is TGCGCCAGCAGCCAAGATGGAGGGTCAATCGGAGAGACCCAGTACTTC. Encoded protein: CASSQDGGSIGETQYF.

CDR3 in amino acids: CASTHRWDQPQHF. The DNA of the CDR3 is TGTGCCAGCACTCACAGGTGGGACCAGCCCCAGCATTTT. The genes are TRBV6-5 and TRBJ1-5; D may be TRBD1 (5 bases). The CDR3 consists of 13 residues. The germline V and J ends were trimmed by 7 bases and 7 bases, with 14 bases remaining between them. Germline assignment: CDR1 MNHEY and CDR2 SVGAGI.

The chain combines TRBV29-1 with TRBJ2-1; TRBD1 or TRBD2 may be the D gene (5 bases each). Looked up from germline, CDR1 is SQVTM and CDR2 is ANQGSEA. V was shortened by 2 bases and J by 5 bases, with 16 bases between the two germline ends. The CDR3 is 15 residues long. The DNA for the CDR3 is TGCAGCGTTGAAAGAGGGGCTGCCGATGACAATGAGCAGTTCTTC. Residues: CSVERGAADDNEQFF.

This clone occurred a few times. The rearrangement joins TRBV4-1 to TRBJ1-5; the match to TRBD1 covers 7 bases. The V and J ends lost 4 bases and 7 bases, in that order; junction bases with no gene match: 10. In germline, CDR1 is MGHRA, CDR2 YSYEKL. This CDR3 comprises 15 residues. In DNA form, the CDR3 reads TGCGCCAGCAGCCCACCCGGACAGGCGGTGCAGCCCCAGCATTTT. As protein: CASSPPGQAVQPQHF.

Only a few counts were recorded for this clone. The chain is built from TRBV11-2 and TRBJ2-5; D is perhaps TRBD1 (5 bases). The germline V gene encodes CDR1 SGHAT and CDR2 FQNNGV. CDR3 length: 13 residues. V shed 1 base and J shed 4 bases, with 7 bases lying between them. For the CDR3, the DNA is TGTGCCAGCAGCTTAGGACAGAGAGAGACCCAGTACTTC. Translated, it gives CASSLGQRETQYF.

There are a few counts of this clone. The V and J genes are TRBV7-3 and TRBJ2-3; 12 bases fit TRBD1. J gave up 6 bases and V 4 bases, and 5 bases lay outside the gene matches. CDR1 SGHTA and CDR2 FQGTGA come from the germline V gene. The length of the CDR3 is 15 residues. CDR3 protein: CASSSPGQGADTQYF. CDR3 bases: TGTGCCAGCAGCTCTCCGGGACAGGGGGCGGATACGCAGTATTTT.

In this sample, this clone turned up a few times. The V and J genes are TRBV6-5 and TRBJ2-7; D unresolved. The CDR3 length is 11 residues. CDR1 is MNHEY, CDR2 SVGAGI, per germline. Trimming removed 6 bases from V and 5 bases from J, with 8 bases in between. Here the CDR3 DNA reads TGTGCCAGCAGGAAACGTAACGAGCAGTACTTC. Translating it yields CASRKRNEQYF.

Only a few counts were recorded for this clone. This chain joins TRBV5-1 and TRBJ2-1, with 8 bases fitting TRBD2. Trimming cost V 2 bases and J 1 base; bases outside gene matches: 2. The germline CDR1 and CDR2 sequences are SGHRS and YFSETQ. There are 15 residues in the CDR3. The CDR3 bases are TGCGCCAGCAGCTTAGCGGGAGAGTCCTACAATGAGCAGTTCTTC. The encoded protein is CASSLAGESYNEQFF.

There are a few counts of this clone. The rearrangement links TRBV9 to TRBJ1-1; D call uncertain. V was clipped by 5 bases and J by 4 bases, with 12 bases between them. This CDR3 comprises 13 residues. CDR1 is SGDLS and CDR2 is YYNGEE in the germline V gene. The CDR3 DNA sequence: TGTGCCAGCAGACGGGTGTTTTTCACTGAAGCTTTCTTT. As protein: CASRRVFFTEAFF.

This clone was counted only a few times. The V call is TRBV19, the J call TRBJ2-7, with D perhaps TRBD1 (6 bases). CDR1 and CDR2 from the germline V gene are LNHDA and SQIVND (reference sequence). V lost 5 bases to trimming and J lost 0 bases, with 14 bases between them. CDR3 length equals 15 residues. CDR3: CASSFDRTGSYEQYF. The CDR3 DNA is TGTGCCAGTAGTTTTGACAGGACGGGCTCCTACGAGCAGTACTTC.

This chain links TRBV5-8 with TRBJ1-2; D is possibly TRBD1 (6 bases). V was shortened by 3 bases and J by 4 bases, with 19 bases between the two germline ends. The CDR3 loop spans 16 amino acids. From germline, CDR1 is SGHTS and CDR2 YDEGEE. CDR3 residues: CASSSSTGTYAYGYTF. The CDR3 nucleotides are TGTGCCAGCAGCTCCTCCACCGGGACATATGCCTATGGCTACACCTTC.

The chain combines TRBV16 with TRBJ1-2, with D possibly matching TRBD1 (5 bases). CDR3 size: 14 residues. Looked up from germline, CDR1 is KGHSY and CDR2 is FQNENV. V lost 2 bases to trimming and J lost 5 bases, with 12 bases between them. CDR3 DNA: TGTGCCAGCAGCCAAGTTGGGACGGCGTATGGCTACACCTTC. Residues: CASSQVGTAYGYTF.

This clone occurred a few times. The chain recombines TRBV6-5 with TRBJ2-7; 9 bases line up with TRBD1. Unmatched junction bases numbered 11, after V lost 5 bases and J lost 6 bases. The germline V gene has CDR1 MNHEY and CDR2 SVGAGI. The length of the CDR3 is 15 residues. The CDR3 sequence is CASSPTGTGKSEQYF. Written as DNA, the CDR3 is TGTGCCAGCAGTCCAACCGGGACAGGGAAGTCCGAGCAGTACTTC.

V and J are TRBV5-1 and TRBJ2-1; D might be TRBD1 (5 bases). The germline CDR1 and CDR2 sequences are SGHRS and YFSETQ. CDR3 length equals 14 residues. V was pared by 0 bases and J by 9 bases, with 13 bases between. The CDR3 DNA is TGCGCCAGCAGCTTGGCCAGGGCGCAGGGTGAGCAGTTCTTC. Translation gives CASSLARAQGEQFF. The variable domain in full, with the rest retrieved from reference TRBV5-1 and TRBJ2-1, is KAGVTQTPRYLIKTRGQQVTLSCSPISGHRSVSWYQQTPGQGLQFLFEYFSETQRNKGNFPGRFSGRQFSNSRSEMNVSTLELGDSALYLCASSLARAQGEQFFGPGTRLTVL.

CDR3 loop: CASSPPGTAYEQYF. The CDR3 DNA follows: TGCGCCAGCAGCCCCCCTGGGACAGCCTACGAGCAGTACTTC. This chain connects TRBV5-1 to TRBJ2-7; 7 nucleotides align to TRBD1. The J segment lost 2 bases and the V segment lost 4 bases, leaving 6 bases of the junction unmatched. Germline CDR1 and CDR2: SGHRS and YFSETQ. The CDR3 is 14 amino acids.

This clone was picked up a small number of times. The chain uses TRBV7-8 and TRBJ2-7; 12 nucleotides agree with TRBD1. CDR3 length equals 20 residues. From germline, CDR1 is SGHVS and CDR2 FQNEAQ. After removal of 2 bases from V and 3 bases from J, the junction contained 17 bases not matched to a gene. The CDR3 spells CASSLSSRRDRGHISYEQYF. DNA of the CDR3: TGTGCCAGCAGCTTATCGAGTCGCAGGGACAGGGGGCACATCAGCTACGAGCAGTACTTC.

The chain recombines TRBV6-5 with TRBJ2-7; D is ambiguous. Trimming took off 7 bases at V and 6 bases at J, with 19 bases between the two ends. The germline CDR1 and CDR2 sequences are MNHEY and SVGAGI. The CDR3 consists of 14 residues. The chain's CDR3 is CASKPDIGAGEQYF. The CDR3, as DNA: TGTGCCAGCAAACCCGACATTGGCGCAGGCGAGCAGTACTTC.

The V and J genes are TRBV29-1 and TRBJ2-5; 10 positions agree with TRBD2. The trim removed 5 bases at V and 5 bases at J, leaving 8 bases unmatched. The germline V gene has CDR1 SQVTM and CDR2 ANQGSEA. The CDR3 consists of 14 residues. The chain's CDR3 is CSVTQRGGRETQYF. CDR3 sequence (DNA): TGCAGCGTTACCCAGCGGGGGGGCCGGGAGACCCAGTACTTC.

This clone was observed a few times. The chain carries TRBV27 and TRBJ1-3; no firm D call. The V end lost 6 bases, the J end lost 0 bases, and 15 bases lay between the germline ends. This CDR3 comprises 16 residues. Germline CDR1 MNHEY, CDR2 SMNVEV (reference sequence). The CDR3 DNA sequence: TGTGCCAGCAGATCTGAAACTACAGTCTCTGGAAACACCATATATTTT. Translation: CASRSETTVSGNTIYF.

The V and J genes are TRBV28 and TRBJ1-1; 8 nucleotides line up with TRBD1. V lost 3 bases, J lost 5 bases, and 14 bases stayed unmatched. The CDR3 loop spans 17 amino acids. Per the germline V gene, CDR1 is MDHEN and CDR2 is SYDVKM. The CDR3: CASSFPLGRTGRTEAFF. DNA for the CDR3: TGTGCCAGCAGTTTCCCTCTGGGTCGGACAGGGCGGACTGAAGCTTTCTTT.

The CDR3 sequence: CATRGLAGFFRGTDTQYF. CDR3 DNA: TGTGCCACGAGAGGACTAGCGGGGTTCTTTCGCGGCACAGATACGCAGTATTTT. The chain recombines TRBV15 with TRBJ2-3; 12 bases are a match to TRBD2. V was pared by 9 bases and J by 1 base, with 14 bases of the junction left unmatched. The CDR3 loop spans 18 amino acids. Germline lookup yields CDR1 LNHNV and CDR2 YYDKDF (reference sequence).